This T cell receptor beta chain comes out of a study of T cell responses to AZD1222 COVID-19 vaccine. Study-wide results and limits: Spike was spanned by vaccine-associated CD4 TCRs, which were dominant at 160-218 and 743-854. A mostly white British donor set with more females was recruited, and clonal diversity was possibly underestimated. Sampled repertoires all dated from after the peak T cell response.

The length of the CDR3 is 16 residues. The V segment lost 5 bases and the J segment 3 bases; nucleotides outside the gene matches: 7. Germline V lookup: CDR1 SGHTA, CDR2 FQGNSA. Concerning this clone itself: Its antigen is as yet unknown.

Sequenced by immunoSEQ multiplex PCR; TCRdb stores in-frame clones only, minus some. The sample holds about 140,000 clones, around nine tenths seen once. The rearrangement uses TRBV7-2 and TRBJ2-7, with 13 positions matching TRBD2. The specimen comprised peripheral blood, sampled on day 0 of AZD1222 vaccination. The source is an adult in good health. CDR3 residues: CASSPTSGRAIYEQYF. The CDR3 region has the DNA TGTGCCAGCAGCCCTACTAGCGGGAGGGCCATCTACGAGCAGTACTTC. Full variable domain (missing parts from reference TRBV7-2 and TRBJ2-7): GAGVSQSPSNKVTEKGKDVELRCDPISGHTALYWYRQSLGQGLEFLIYFQGNSAPDKSGLPSDRFSAERTGGSVSTLTIQRTQQEDSAVYLCASSPTSGRAIYEQYFGPGTRLTVT.